Listed below are T cell receptor beta chains from one sample, sequenced in a study of T-cell reconstitution after alpha-beta-depleted transplantation in children. TCRdb reprocessed the PCR reads with MiXCR, giving one entry per CDR3 protein. This sample carries 300,000 or so distinct CDR3 sequences, about a tenth of them seen once, and the ten largest clones take about 9.5%. The sequences come from PBMCs from the stem cell graft donor, collected from the stem cell graft. The receptors originated from a human donor who donated a stem cell graft to a child with SCID. Both conserved end residues are part of each CDR3. A D gene is named only where the DNA matches it firmly. Size is omitted from some rows. Given values are once, few, many or a class for expanded clones.

>.|TRBD2|TRBJ2-2|TRBV11-1
TGTGCCAGCAGCCGACGGACCGCTAGCGGGGAGAACACCGGGGAGCTGTTTTTT
CASSRRTASGENTGELFF
>.|TRBD1|TRBJ2-5|TRBV29-1
TGCAGCGTTGACCCGGACAGGGGAAAGACCCAGTACTTC
CSVDPDRGKTQYF
>.|.|TRBJ2-4|TRBV12-3/TRBV12-4
TGTGCCAGCAGTCCCATTTTCAGGGAAAGCATTCAGTACTTC
CASSPIFRESIQYF
>few|TRBD1|TRBJ2-3|TRBV20-1
TGCAGTGCCGACGGACAGGCAGATACGCAGTATTTT
CSADGQADTQYF
>few|.|TRBJ1-4|TRBV20-1
TGCAGTGCTAGAGATGTGGGAGGAGGGGATGAAAAACTGTTTTTT
CSARDVGGGDEKLFF
>few|.|TRBJ2-3|TRBV2
TGTGCCAGCACTCCGACAGATACGCAGTATTTT
CASTPTDTQYF
>.|TRBD1|TRBJ2-5|TRBV19
TGTGCCAGTCGGACAGGGGGCCAAGAGACCCAGTACTTC
CASRTGGQETQYF
>few|.|TRBJ1-4|TRBV10-1
TGCGCCAGCAGTGAGTCGAGTCTCGGTGAAAAACTGTTTTTT
CASSESSLGEKLFF
>few|.|TRBJ2-6|TRBV29-1
TGCAGCGTTGACGAGGCGGGGGCCAACGTCCTGACTTTC
CSVDEAGANVLTF
>.|TRBD2|TRBJ2-7|TRBV12-3/TRBV12-4
TGTGCCAGCAGCACACAAGCGGGGGCGGTTGAGCAGTACTTC
CASSTQAGAVEQYF
>.|.|TRBJ2-2|TRBV29-1
TGCAGCGTTGACCTCCAATCGAACACCGGGGAGCTGTTTTTT
CSVDLQSNTGELFF
>many|.|TRBJ1-2|TRBV10-3
TGTGCCATCAGTGAGTCAACGGAGGGATTGGGCTACACCTTC
CAISESTEGLGYTF
>.|.|TRBJ1-1|TRBV7-6
TGTGCCAGCAGCCCCCAGGACAGCTTCGCTGAAGCTTTCTTT
CASSPQDSFAEAFF
>.|TRBD1|TRBJ1-2|TRBV7-9
TGTGCCAGCAGCTCGGACAGGGGAGCATATGGCTACACCTTC
CASSSDRGAYGYTF
>few|TRBD1|TRBJ1-1|TRBV27
TGTGCCAGCAGTCCAACAGGGGGTAGGGCTGAAGCTTTCTTT
CASSPTGGRAEAFF
>many|.|TRBJ1-2|TRBV25-1
TGTGCCAGCAGTCCGAGGGCATTACCGGGGACGTCCTCTAACTATGGCTACACCTTC
CASSPRALPGTSSNYGYTF
>few|.|TRBJ2-1|TRBV6-6
TGTGCCGCGAGAGACAGGCTCTACAATGAGCAGTTCTTC
CAARDRLYNEQFF
>few|.|TRBJ2-2|TRBV7-9
TGTGCCAGCAATACAGCGAAGGAGGGCGGGGAGCTGTTTTTT
CASNTAKEGGELFF
>.|TRBD1|TRBJ2-2|TRBV9
TGTGCCAGCAGCGTACCCCGCGGACAGGGGAACACCGGGGAGCTGTTTTTT
CASSVPRGQGNTGELFF
>.|.|TRBJ2-6|TRBV3-1
TGTGCCAGCAGCCCCCGGCCGGTCTCTGGGGCCAACGTCCTGACTTTC
CASSPRPVSGANVLTF
>.|.|TRBJ2-6|TRBV10-3
TGTGCCATCAGTGAGGTGACTCAGGGGCCCGGGGCCAACGTCCTGACTTTC
CAISEVTQGPGANVLTF
>few|.|TRBJ2-3|TRBV20-1
TGCAGTGCTATAAATTCAGGGGCACCCACAGATACGCAGTATTTT
CSAINSGAPTDTQYF
>few|.|TRBJ2-7|TRBV2
TGTGCCAGCAGTGCCCGGATGGGATCCTACGAGCAGTACTTC
CASSARMGSYEQYF
>.|TRBD1|TRBJ2-7|TRBV11-1
TGTGCCAGCAGCAATTCGGGACAGCCCTCCTCCTACGAGCAGTACTTC
CASSNSGQPSSYEQYF
>few|.|TRBJ1-5|TRBV21-1
TGTGCCAGCAGCATACCAGGGCTACGCAATCAGCCCCAGCATTTT
CASSIPGLRNQPQHF